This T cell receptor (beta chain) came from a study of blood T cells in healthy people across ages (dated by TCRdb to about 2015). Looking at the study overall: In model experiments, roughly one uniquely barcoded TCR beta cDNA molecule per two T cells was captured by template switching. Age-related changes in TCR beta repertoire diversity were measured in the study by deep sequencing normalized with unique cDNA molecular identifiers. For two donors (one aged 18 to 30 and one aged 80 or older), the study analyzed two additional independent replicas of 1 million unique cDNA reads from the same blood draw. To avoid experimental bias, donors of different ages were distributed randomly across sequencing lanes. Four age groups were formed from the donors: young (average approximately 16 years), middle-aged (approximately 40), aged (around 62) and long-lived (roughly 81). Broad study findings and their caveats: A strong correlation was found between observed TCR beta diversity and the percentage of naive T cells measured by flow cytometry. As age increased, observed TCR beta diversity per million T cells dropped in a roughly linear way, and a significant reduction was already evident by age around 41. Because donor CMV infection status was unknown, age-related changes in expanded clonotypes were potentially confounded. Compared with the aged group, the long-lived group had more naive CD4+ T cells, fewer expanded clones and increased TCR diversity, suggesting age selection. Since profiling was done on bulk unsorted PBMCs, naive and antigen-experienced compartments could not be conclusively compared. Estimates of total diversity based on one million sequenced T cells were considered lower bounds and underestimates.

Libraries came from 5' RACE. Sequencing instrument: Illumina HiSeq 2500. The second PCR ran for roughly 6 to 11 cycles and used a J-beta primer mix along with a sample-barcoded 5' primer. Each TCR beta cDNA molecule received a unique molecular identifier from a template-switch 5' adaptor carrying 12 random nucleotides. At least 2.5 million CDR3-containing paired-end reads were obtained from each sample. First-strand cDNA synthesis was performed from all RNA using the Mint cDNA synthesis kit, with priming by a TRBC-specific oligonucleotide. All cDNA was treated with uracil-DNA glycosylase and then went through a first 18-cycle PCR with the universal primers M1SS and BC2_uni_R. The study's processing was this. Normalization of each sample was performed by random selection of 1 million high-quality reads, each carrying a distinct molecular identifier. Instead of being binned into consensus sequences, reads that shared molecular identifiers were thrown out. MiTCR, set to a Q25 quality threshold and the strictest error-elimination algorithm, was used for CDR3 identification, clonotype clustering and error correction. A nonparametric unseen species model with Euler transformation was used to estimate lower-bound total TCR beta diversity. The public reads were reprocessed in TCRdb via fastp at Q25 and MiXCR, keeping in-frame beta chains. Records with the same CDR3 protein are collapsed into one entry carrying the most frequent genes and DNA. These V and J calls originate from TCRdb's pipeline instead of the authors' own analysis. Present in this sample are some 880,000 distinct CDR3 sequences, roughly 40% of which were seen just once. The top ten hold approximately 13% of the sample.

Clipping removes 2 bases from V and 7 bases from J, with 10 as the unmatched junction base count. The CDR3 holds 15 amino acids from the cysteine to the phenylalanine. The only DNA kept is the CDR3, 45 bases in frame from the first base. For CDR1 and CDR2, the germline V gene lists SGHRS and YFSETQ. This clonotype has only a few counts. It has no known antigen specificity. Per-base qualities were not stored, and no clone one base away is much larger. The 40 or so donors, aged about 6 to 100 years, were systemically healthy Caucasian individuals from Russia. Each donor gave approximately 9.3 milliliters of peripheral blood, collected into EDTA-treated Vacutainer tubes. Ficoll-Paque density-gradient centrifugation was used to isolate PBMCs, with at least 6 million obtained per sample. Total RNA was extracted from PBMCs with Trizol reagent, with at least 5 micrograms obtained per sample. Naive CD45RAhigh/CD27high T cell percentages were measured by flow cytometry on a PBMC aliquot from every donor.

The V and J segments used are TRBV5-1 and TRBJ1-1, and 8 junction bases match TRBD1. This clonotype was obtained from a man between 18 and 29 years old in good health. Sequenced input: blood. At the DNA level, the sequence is TGCGCCAGCAGCTTCCCGGACAGGGACTCGAATGAAGCTTTCTTT. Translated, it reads CASSFPDRDSNEAFF.